These T cell receptor beta chains were read from a single sample in a study of blood T cell repertoires in COVID-19. Profiling relied on immunoSEQ multiplex PCR, and the TCRdb table lists in-frame clones only, not all of them. The sample carries tens of thousands of clones, approximately 79% recorded once. The specimen sequenced was peripheral blood. These receptors were taken from a human donor in a cohort sampled during active COVID-19. Both conserved end residues are part of each CDR3. The order of the fields is J gene, clone size, D gene, V gene, CDR3 protein, CDR3 DNA. D genes are given only for firm matches. Expanded clones are given a class, and other clones once, few, many or no size at all.

>TRBJ1-2|NA|NA|TRBV29-1
CSVGGTLYGYTF
TGCAGCGTTGGAGGGACACTCTATGGCTACACCTTC
>TRBJ2-7|NA|TRBD2|TRBV18
CASSPPGLAGPYEQYF
TGTGCCAGCTCACCCCCGGGACTAGCGGGACCCTACGAGCAGTACTTC
>TRBJ2-7|NA|TRBD1|TRBV28
CATRGTGSYEQYF
TGTGCCACCAGAGGGACAGGGTCCTACGAGCAGTACTTC
>TRBJ2-7|once|TRBD2|TRBV5-1
CASSRIVTSGRASEQYF
TGCGCCAGCAGCCGGATCGTTACTAGCGGGAGGGCCTCCGAGCAGTACTTC
>TRBJ2-1|NA|NA|TRBV2
CASEAGDNEQFF
TGTGCCAGCGAGGCTGGCGACAATGAGCAGTTCTTC
>TRBJ2-1|NA|TRBD2|TRBV30
CAWSAFLAGGSWGYNEQFF
TGTGCCTGGAGTGCTTTCCTAGCGGGAGGGTCGTGGGGGTACAATGAGCAGTTCTTC
>TRBJ2-2|NA|TRBD2|TRBV10-1
CASSRTSGSIGELFF
TGCGCCAGCAGTCGGACTAGCGGGAGCATCGGGGAGCTGTTTTTT
>TRBJ1-2|NA|NA|TRBV6-5
CASRAPGMLDGYTF
TGTGCCAGCAGGGCCCCAGGCATGCTGGATGGCTACACCTTC
>TRBJ1-1|once|TRBD1|TRBV27
CASSSSGTGGARAFF
TGTGCCAGCAGTTCATCCGGGACAGGGGGCGCGAGAGCTTTCTTT
>TRBJ2-1|NA|TRBD2|TRBV25-1
CASTSSSGRAGNEQFF
TGTGCCAGCACCTCATCTAGCGGGAGGGCCGGAAATGAGCAGTTCTTC
>TRBJ2-7|NA|TRBD1|TRBV4-3
CASSQEIGTGGEQYF
TGCGCCAGCAGCCAAGAAATAGGGACAGGGGGCGAGCAGTACTTC
>TRBJ2-3|few|TRBD2|TRBV19
CASRILAGADTQYF
TGTGCCAGTAGGATACTAGCGGGAGCAGATACGCAGTATTTT
>TRBJ1-3|NA|NA|TRBV28
CASSWGAGNTIYF
TGTGCCAGCAGTTGGGGGGCTGGAAACACCATATATTTT
>TRBJ1-4|NA|NA|TRBV30
CAWSTGEKLFF
TGTGCCTGGAGTACGGGAGAAAAACTGTTTTTT
>TRBJ2-7|NA|TRBD1|TRBV19
CASSIGGGQGEQYF
TGTGCCAGTAGTATAGGAGGGGGACAGGGAGAGCAGTACTTC
>TRBJ2-7|NA|NA|TRBV30
CAWGRRDEQYF
TGTGCCTGGGGGAGGAGAGACGAGCAGTACTTC
>TRBJ2-7|NA|TRBD2|TRBV4-2
CASSQDWTSGSYEQYF
TGTGCCAGCAGCCAAGATTGGACTAGCGGGTCCTACGAGCAGTACTTC
>TRBJ2-1|once|NA|TRBV30
CAWSRAGFNEQFF
TGTGCCTGGAGTAGGGCGGGTTTCAATGAGCAGTTCTTC
>TRBJ1-2|NA|NA|TRBV12-3/TRBV12-4
CASSFRASRSYTF
TGTGCCAGCAGTTTCAGGGCAAGCAGGAGCTACACCTTC
>TRBJ2-3|NA|NA|TRBV9
CASSTQQSTDTQYF
TGTGCCAGCAGCACACAACAGAGCACAGATACGCAGTATTTT
>TRBJ2-7|NA|TRBD2|TRBV3-1/TRBV3-2
CASSQLAGAGEQYF
TGTGCCAGCAGCCAACTAGCGGGAGCGGGCGAGCAGTACTTC
>TRBJ1-4|NA|NA|TRBV7-2
CASSGTGTTNEKLFF
TGTGCCAGCAGCGGCACGGGAACAACTAATGAAAAACTGTTTTTT
>TRBJ1-2|NA|NA|TRBV11-2
CASSLGRGGYTF
TGTGCCAGCAGCTTGGGCAGGGGCGGCTACACCTTC
>TRBJ2-7|NA|TRBD2|TRBV7-3
CASSLTPLADSTYEQYF
TGTGCCAGCAGCTTAACCCCCCTAGCGGATTCCACCTACGAGCAGTACTTC
>TRBJ2-7|NA|TRBD2|TRBV28
CASSFSSGRNEQYF
TGTGCCAGCAGTTTTTCTAGCGGGAGAAACGAGCAGTACTTC
>TRBJ2-1|NA|NA|TRBV28
CASTSDNEQFF
TGTGCCAGCACGTCAGACAATGAGCAGTTCTTC
>TRBJ2-1|NA|TRBD1|TRBV24-1
CATSYSSGTGRNEQFF
TGTGCCACCAGTTACTCATCCGGGACAGGGAGAAATGAGCAGTTCTTC
>TRBJ1-5|NA|NA|TRBV6-4
CASSWGVNQPQHF
TGTGCCAGCAGCTGGGGGGTAAATCAGCCCCAGCATTTT
>TRBJ2-3|few|NA|TRBV6-4
CASSVGSSHTDTQYF
TGTGCCAGCAGTGTCGGTTCTAGCCACACAGATACGCAGTATTTT
>TRBJ1-1|NA|NA|TRBV11-2
CASSPGLQPAEAFF
TGTGCCAGCAGCCCGGGACTCCAACCTGCCGAAGCTTTCTTT
>TRBJ1-2|NA|NA|TRBV27
CASALGMEGYGYTF
TGTGCCAGCGCCTTGGGGATGGAGGGCTATGGCTACACCTTC
>TRBJ2-5|NA|TRBD1|TRBV19
CASSRRTGGYGETQYF
TGTGCCAGTAGTAGGAGGACAGGGGGCTATGGAGAGACCCAGTACTTC
>TRBJ2-5|few|NA|TRBV2
CASRGRPKETQYF
TGTGCCAGCAGGGGCAGGCCCAAAGAGACCCAGTACTTC
>TRBJ2-1|NA|TRBD2|TRBV29-1
CSVIAGGPHLNEQFF
TGCAGCGTTATCGCGGGAGGGCCTCATTTGAATGAGCAGTTCTTC
>TRBJ2-3|NA|NA|TRBV7-5
CVRSFRLAGSTDTQYF
TGTGTCAGAAGCTTCCGACTAGCGGGAAGCACAGATACGCAGTATTTT
>TRBJ2-2|NA|TRBD2|TRBV7-2
CASSLAVVAGDTGELFF
TGTGCCAGCAGCTTAGCGGTGGTAGCGGGGGACACCGGGGAGCTGTTTTTT
>TRBJ1-1|NA|TRBD1|TRBV6-6
CASRSGQGKRDTEAFF
TGTGCCAGCAGATCAGGACAGGGCAAAAGAGACACTGAAGCTTTCTTT
>TRBJ2-3|few|NA|TRBV19
CASSALDYNMAQYF
TGTGCCAGTAGTGCCTTGGACTACAATATGGCGCAGTATTTT
>TRBJ2-3|NA|NA|TRBV7-2
CASSLSGTRTDTQYF
TGTGCCAGCAGCCTTTCCGGGACTCGCACAGATACGCAGTATTTT
>TRBJ2-2|few|TRBD2|TRBV24-1
CATSDRSGGGELFF
TGTGCCACCAGTGATAGATCGGGAGGCGGGGAGCTGTTTTTT
>TRBJ2-6|NA|TRBD1|TRBV2
CASSDRTGAGANVLTF
TGTGCCAGCAGCGATAGGACAGGGGCCGGGGCCAACGTCCTGACTTTC
>TRBJ2-1|NA|NA|TRBV7-2
CASSVQGLVGGEQFF
TGTGCCAGCAGCGTCCAAGGACTAGTAGGGGGTGAGCAGTTCTTC
>TRBJ2-7|NA|TRBD2|TRBV19
CASSIALAVTYEQYF
TGTGCCAGTAGTATAGCACTAGCGGTGACCTACGAGCAGTACTTC
>TRBJ2-5|NA|NA|TRBV29-1
CSVEGVVEQDSLPDQETQYF
TGCAGCGTTGAAGGGGTCGTCGAGCAGGACAGTCTTCCTGACCAAGAGACCCAGTACTTC
>TRBJ1-1|NA|NA|TRBV12-3/TRBV12-4
CASLGNTEAFF
TGTGCCAGCCTAGGAAACACTGAAGCTTTCTTT
>TRBJ2-5|NA|NA|TRBV2
CASMQGPEETQYF
TGTGCCAGTATGCAGGGCCCGGAGGAGACCCAGTACTTC
>TRBJ1-4|NA|NA|TRBV25-1
CASSEENEEKLFF
TGTGCCAGCAGTGAAGAGAATGAGGAAAAACTGTTTTTT
>TRBJ1-3|NA|TRBD1|TRBV15
CATRTGNSGNTIYF
TGTGCCACCAGGACAGGGAACTCTGGAAACACCATATATTTT
>TRBJ2-1|few|TRBD1|TRBV7-8
CASSRGTGNWGDEQFF
TGTGCCAGCAGCCGCGGGACAGGTAATTGGGGAGATGAGCAGTTCTTC
>TRBJ1-3|NA|TRBD1|TRBV29-1
CSVGRGAGNTIYF
TGCAGCGTTGGCAGGGGGGCTGGAAACACCATATATTTT
>TRBJ1-2|NA|NA|TRBV14
CASRPVGGSLLYGYTF
TGTGCCAGCAGACCCGTGGGAGGGTCTCTCCTCTATGGCTACACCTTC
>TRBJ1-1|NA|NA|TRBV10-3
CAITRGGLNTEAFF
TGTGCCATCACCCGGGGGGGCCTGAACACTGAAGCTTTCTTT
>TRBJ2-2|few|NA|TRBV1
CTSSQDPTTSTGELFF
TGCACCAGCAGCCAAGATCCGACGACTAGCACCGGGGAGCTGTTTTTT
>TRBJ1-6|NA|NA|TRBV30
CAFRGAGSPLHF
TGTGCCTTTAGGGGCGCTGGTTCACCCCTCCACTTT
>TRBJ1-1|NA|NA|TRBV30
CAWSVARGGGPEGTEAFF
TGTGCCTGGAGTGTCGCACGTGGGGGGGGACCCGAGGGCACTGAAGCTTTCTTT
>TRBJ2-7|NA|TRBD2|TRBV18
CASSPGLAGGDGSEQYF
TGTGCCAGCTCACCCGGACTAGCGGGAGGCGACGGGTCCGAGCAGTACTTC
>TRBJ1-2|NA|TRBD1|TRBV7-9
CASSSPDREGSYGYTF
TGTGCCAGCAGCTCTCCGGACAGGGAGGGTAGCTATGGCTACACCTTC
>TRBJ2-5|once|NA|TRBV7-3
CASSRGQFETQYF
TGTGCCAGCAGCCGTGGACAGTTCGAGACCCAGTACTTC
>TRBJ2-5|NA|TRBD2|TRBV27
CASSLGGVETQYF
TGTGCCAGCAGTTTAGGGGGGGTGGAGACCCAGTACTTC
>TRBJ2-1|NA|TRBD2|TRBV24-1
CATSDHGLAGGKSNEQFF
TGTGCCACCAGTGACCACGGACTAGCGGGAGGGAAGAGCAATGAGCAGTTCTTC